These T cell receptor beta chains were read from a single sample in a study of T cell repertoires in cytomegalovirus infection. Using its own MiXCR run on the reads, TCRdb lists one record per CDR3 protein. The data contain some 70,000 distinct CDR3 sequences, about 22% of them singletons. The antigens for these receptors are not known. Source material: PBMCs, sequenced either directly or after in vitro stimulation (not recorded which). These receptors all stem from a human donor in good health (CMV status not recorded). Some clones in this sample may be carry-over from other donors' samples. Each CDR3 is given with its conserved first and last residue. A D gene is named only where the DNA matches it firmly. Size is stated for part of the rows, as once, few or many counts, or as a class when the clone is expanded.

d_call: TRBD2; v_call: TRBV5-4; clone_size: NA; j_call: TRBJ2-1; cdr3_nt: TGTGCCAGCAGCGTTAGCGGGAGATCCTACAATGAGCAGTTCTTC; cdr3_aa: CASSVSGRSYNEQFF
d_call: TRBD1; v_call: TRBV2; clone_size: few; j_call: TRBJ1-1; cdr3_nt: TGTGCCAGCAGAGGGACAGAGAACACTGAAGCTTTCTTT; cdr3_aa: CASRGTENTEAFF
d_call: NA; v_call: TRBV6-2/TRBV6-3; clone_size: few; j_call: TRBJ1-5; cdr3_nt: TGTGCCAGCAGTTACTCGAGGGGGGAACAGTTTGGACGGCCCCAGCATTTT; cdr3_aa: CASSYSRGEQFGRPQHF
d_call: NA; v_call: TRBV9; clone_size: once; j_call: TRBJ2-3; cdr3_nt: TGTGCCAGCAGCGAACGGGGGAGAACAGATACGCAGTATTTT; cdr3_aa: CASSERGRTDTQYF
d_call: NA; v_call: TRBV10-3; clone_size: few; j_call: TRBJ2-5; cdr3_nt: TGTGCCATCAGTGACAGGGGAGATTGGGAGACCCAGTACTTC; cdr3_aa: CAISDRGDWETQYF
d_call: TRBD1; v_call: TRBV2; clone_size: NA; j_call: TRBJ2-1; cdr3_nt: TGTGCCAGCAGGGTTTTTGGGACAGGCCTGTGGGGGCAGTTCTTC; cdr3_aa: CASRVFGTGLWGQFF
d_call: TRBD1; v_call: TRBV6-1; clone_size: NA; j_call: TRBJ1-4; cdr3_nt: TGTGCCCTAAGGGAAGGGGGACAGGGCTTTGAAAAACTGTTTTTT; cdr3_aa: CALREGGQGFEKLFF
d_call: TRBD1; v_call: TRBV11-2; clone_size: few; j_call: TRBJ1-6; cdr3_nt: TGTGCCAGCAGCAAACCGGGACAGAATTCACCCCTCCACTTT; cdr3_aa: CASSKPGQNSPLHF
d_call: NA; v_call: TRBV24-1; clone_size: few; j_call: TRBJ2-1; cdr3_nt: TGTGCCACCAGTGATGCGTTCGATGAGCAGTTCTTC; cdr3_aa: CATSDAFDEQFF
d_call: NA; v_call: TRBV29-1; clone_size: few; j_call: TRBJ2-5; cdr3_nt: TGCAGCGTTGGGGCGTACAGGGACTATCAAGAGACCCAGTACTTC; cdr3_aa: CSVGAYRDYQETQYF
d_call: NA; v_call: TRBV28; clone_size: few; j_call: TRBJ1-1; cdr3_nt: TGTGCCAGCGAAGGGACAACGAACACTGAAGCTTTCTTT; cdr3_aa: CASEGTTNTEAFF